There are a few counts of the clone carrying this T cell receptor (beta chain). The data derive from a study of identical twins. TCRdb ran MiXCR on the 5' RACE reads and lists one entry per CDR3 protein. The repertoire holds hundreds of thousands of distinct CDR3 sequences, with around 5.7% as singletons. The V segment lost 0 bases and the J segment 5 bases; nucleotides outside the gene matches: 8. Per germline, CDR1 SGDLS and CDR2 YYNGEE. This CDR3 is 16 amino acids long. The rearrangement joins TRBV9 to TRBJ1-1, with TRBD1 identical over 9 bases. The receptor was derived from a man between 18 and 29 years old in good health. Sample: naive T cells sorted from blood. CDR3 in amino acids: CASSVEEFGTGTEAFF. In DNA, the CDR3 is TGTGCCAGCAGCGTAGAAGAATTTGGGACAGGGACTGAAGCTTTCTTT.